This TCR beta chain comes out of a study of blood T cells in healthy people across ages. Study outcomes and limitations: Calculation of diversity from one million T cells yielded estimates considered to be underestimates. Observed TCR beta diversity showed a strong correlation with the percentage of naive T cells as measured by flow cytometry.

Samples each yielded at least 5.5 micrograms of total RNA. This clonotype was seen only a few times. Its cognate antigen is unknown. A second PCR of 7 to 11 cycles used a sample-barcoded 5' primer and a J-beta primer mix. TCRdb recomputed calls from the 5' RACE reads with MiXCR, one row per CDR3 protein. The table includes about 780,000 distinct CDR3 sequences, approximately 67% detected once. Sequenced: blood. This receptor was taken from a man aged 25 to 40 in good health.

The CDR3 DNA reads TGTGCCAGCAGGGACATCACCTACGAGCAGTACTTC. This translates into CASRDITYEQYF. The rearrangement links TRBV6-6 to TRBJ2-7; maybe TRBD1 (5 bases). The CDR3 totals 12 residues. Trimming shortened V by 6 bases and J by 2 bases, and 8 bases separated the two germline ends. The germline CDR1 and CDR2 sequences are MNHNY and SVGAGI (reference sequence).